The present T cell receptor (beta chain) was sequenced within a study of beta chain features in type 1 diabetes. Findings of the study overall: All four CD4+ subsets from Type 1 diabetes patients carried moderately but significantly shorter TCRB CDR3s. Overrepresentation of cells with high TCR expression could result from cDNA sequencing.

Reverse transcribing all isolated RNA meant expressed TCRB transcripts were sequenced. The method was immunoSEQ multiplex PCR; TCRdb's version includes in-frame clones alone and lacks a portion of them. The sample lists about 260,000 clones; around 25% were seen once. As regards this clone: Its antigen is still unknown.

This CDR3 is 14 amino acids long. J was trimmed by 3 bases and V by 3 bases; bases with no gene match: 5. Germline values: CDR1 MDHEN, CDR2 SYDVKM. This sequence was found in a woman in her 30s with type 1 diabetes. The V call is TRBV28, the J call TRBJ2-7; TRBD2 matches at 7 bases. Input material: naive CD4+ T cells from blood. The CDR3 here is CASSFRRGSYEQYF. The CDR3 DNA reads TGTGCCAGCAGTTTCCGTCGCGGGAGCTACGAGCAGTACTTC.